This T cell receptor beta chain emerged from a study of blood T cells in healthy people across ages. PCR was performed a second time for about 7 to 11 cycles using a sample-barcoded 5' primer and a J-beta primer mix. TCRdb called the 5' RACE reads again in MiXCR, with one record for every CDR3 protein. This table holds more than 650,000 distinct CDR3 sequences, about 20% found once. The CDR3 sequence is 13 residues long. Trimming cost V 1 base and J 0 bases, with 6 bases left between them. Germline V lookup: CDR1 DFQATT, CDR2 SNEGSKA (reference sequence). This clonotype was counted between two and nine times.

The receptor was isolated from a man aged 65 to 79 in good health. The V and J genes are TRBV20-1 and TRBJ1-2; D is uncertain. What was sequenced was blood. CDR3 DNA sequence: TGCAGTGCTAGAGCCGGGTCTAACTATGGCTACACCTTC. The encoded protein is CSARAGSNYGYTF.